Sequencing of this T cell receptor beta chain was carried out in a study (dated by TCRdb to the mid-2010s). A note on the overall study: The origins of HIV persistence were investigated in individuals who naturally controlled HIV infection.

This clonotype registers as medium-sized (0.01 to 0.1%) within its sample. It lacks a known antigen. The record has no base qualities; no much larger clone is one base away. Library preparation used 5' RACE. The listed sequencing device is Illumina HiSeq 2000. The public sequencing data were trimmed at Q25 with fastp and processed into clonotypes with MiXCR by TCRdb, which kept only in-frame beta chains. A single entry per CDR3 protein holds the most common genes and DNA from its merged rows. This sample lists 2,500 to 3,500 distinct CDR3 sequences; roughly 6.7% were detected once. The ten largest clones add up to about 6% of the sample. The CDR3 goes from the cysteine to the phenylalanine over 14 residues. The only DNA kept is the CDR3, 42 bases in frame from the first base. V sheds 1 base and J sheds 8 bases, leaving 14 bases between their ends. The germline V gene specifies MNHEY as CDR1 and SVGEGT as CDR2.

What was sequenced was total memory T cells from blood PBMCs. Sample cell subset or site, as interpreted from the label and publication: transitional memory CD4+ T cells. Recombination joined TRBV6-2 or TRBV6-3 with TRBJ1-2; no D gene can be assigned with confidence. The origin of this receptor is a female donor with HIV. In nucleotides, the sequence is TGTGCCAGCAGTTACTACACGGGGTGGAGCGGCTACACCTTC. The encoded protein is CASSYYTGWSGYTF.